The clone carrying this T cell receptor beta chain was observed many times. Building of the TCR beta libraries involved iRepertoire HTBI primers and Arm-PCR of CDR3 regions. MiXCR, run by TCRdb on the multiplex PCR reads, gives a single entry per CDR3 protein. The sample lists roughly 520,000 distinct CDR3 sequences, 12% seen once, with 8.9% in the top ten. The data belong to a study of regulatory T cells in long-lasting Graves disease. Time point meaning: newly diagnosed GD, antithyroid drugs for less than 3 months. The TCR library was made from RNA extracted from PBMCs. The same sample was also used in a study of T cells in Graves' hyperthyroidism and ophthalmopathy. This second study notes: An initial round of RT-PCR targeting the TCR CDR3 relied on the HTBI primer set.

The source was peripheral blood mononuclear cells (PBMCs), collected at new diagnosis, from a patient treated with antithyroid drugs. This TCR was sampled from a woman under 40 with Graves disease.

The CDR3 sequence: CASSERRTVNTEAFF. CDR3 bases: TGTGCCAGCAGTGAACGACGAACGGTGAACACTGAAGCTTTCTTT. The chain is built from TRBV2 and TRBJ1-1; no reliable D call. The CDR3 length is 15 residues. Trimming removed 2 bases at V and 0 bases at J, with 10 bases between. The germline CDR1 and CDR2 sequences are SNHLY and FYNNEI.